The entry below describes one T cell receptor (beta chain). This clonotype was recorded at least ten times. Its target antigen remains unknown. Per-base quality was not reported, and no clone a single base away is much larger than it. The data were obtained in a study of T cells in Graves' hyperthyroidism and ophthalmopathy (dated by TCRdb to about 2019). Describing the broader study: A discovery cohort of about a hundred patients, 43 with Graves' ophthalmopathy and approximately 55 with stable Graves' hyperthyroidism, was used to find distinguishing TCR V-J signatures. The paper describes TCR Vbeta CDR3 sequencing of around 140 peripheral blood samples, made up of about 40 ophthalmopathy patients, 70 to 75 hyperthyroidism patients and 17 progressor patients. An independent validation cohort of 18 to 20 hyperthyroidism patients and 15 or so patients who later progressed to ophthalmopathy tested prospective prediction of ophthalmopathy. In more than 5 Graves' hyperthyroidism patients, the study also compared T-cell repertoires from thyroid tissue with T-cell repertoires from blood. After sampling, hyperthyroidism patients received methimazole starting at 30 mg daily, and ophthalmopathy patients received high-dose intravenous methylprednisolone. For training and testing, the 100 or so patients in the discovery cohort were randomly divided in a 7:3 ratio. Study-wide findings and limitations: In validation, the model predicted progression to ophthalmopathy with over 60% sensitivity and approximately 74% specificity, a median of 6.5 months before onset. Blood samples also contained most of the expanded thyroid clonotypes (frequency above 0.001), which suggests that blood repertoires may reflect thyroid immune responses. No statistical method was used to set the sample size in advance, and investigators knew the group allocation. In cross-validation, a model built on a 13 V-J signature told ophthalmopathy apart from stable hyperthyroidism with 87.88% sensitivity and about 81% specificity, and in testing the same model reached 80%/75%.

Stable Graves' hyperthyroidism was defined as the absence of progression to ophthalmopathy over 18 months of follow-up. Hyperthyroidism patients were aged 18 to 65 years and newly diagnosed, with disease duration of less than 2 months. Exclusion was applied to patients with uncontrolled infections, other autoimmune diseases, pregnancy or lactation. Diagnoses were based on clinical symptoms, serum thyroxine and TRAb, thyroid ultrasound and orbital computed tomography. Total RNA was extracted using Trizol reagent, and RNA quality was assessed on an Agilent 2100 Bioanalyzer. TCR beta CDR3 regions were amplified from RNA transcripts. A first-round RT-PCR of the TCR CDR3 used the HTBI primer set with the Qiagen OneStep RT-PCR kit. The libraries were constructed in a second round of multiplex PCR and then size-selected and purified. Sequencing of the libraries was done on an Illumina HiSeq2000 using paired-end 100 bp reads. In the paper's pipeline: SOAPnuke was used to process the raw data, removing reads that contained adapters or uncalled bases, had a mean Phred below 15, or lacked an exact match to the constant primer or identifier. COPE v1.2.5 was used to merge the high-quality paired reads, and each unique nucleotide sequence was defined as a clonotype. MiTCR v1.1 was used to align the clonotypes against IMGT TRBV, TRBD and TRBJ reference segments. The analysis was restricted to V-J combinations with a frequency above 0.0001, which together covered 99% to 99.2% of the repertoires. A TCS score was defined as the ratio of F50 (clonal expansion) to E x V (chaos), with BLOSUM62-based TCRdist applied between CDR3 peptides within each V-J. Welch's t-statistics and random forest reduced fewer than 550 V-J features to roughly 13, which were used in a naive Bayes classifier (R e1071). Thyroid-blood repertoire similarity was quantified with the Morisita-Horn index. The public reads were quality trimmed at Q25 with fastp and then assembled into clones with MiXCR by TCRdb, keeping productive beta chains. When rows share a CDR3 protein, they turn into one entry using the most common DNA and genes. TCRdb's processing, not the study's, gives the V and J calls here. This sample gives about 49,000 distinct CDR3 sequences in total; roughly 50% of them show up just once. The leading ten clones occupy about 35% of the sample.

CDR1 and CDR2 are drawn from the germline V gene: MNHEY, SVGAGI. From cysteine to phenylalanine, the CDR3 is 13 amino acids long. Just CDR3 DNA is preserved here, 39 bases in frame from base 1. V loses 5 bases of germline sequence and J loses 5 bases, and the interval between the two ends is 12 bases. The clonotype originates from a young man with Graves' hyperthyroidism. The sequencing input was peripheral blood or thyroid tissue (not recorded which). The chain links TRBV6-5 with TRBJ1-1; the D gene is unclear. For the CDR3, the sequence is CASSHATGTEAFF. In nucleotides, the sequence is TGTGCCAGCAGTCACGCAACTGGAACTGAAGCTTTCTTT.